Listed below are T cell receptor beta chains from one sample, sequenced in a study of T cell changes during pregnancy in multiple sclerosis. Sequenced by immunoSEQ multiplex PCR; TCRdb stores in-frame clones only, minus some. Found here are tens of thousands of clones, about 90% of them singletons; the top ten hold about 0.76%. Sequenced here: CD4+ T cells from peripheral blood mononuclear cells, sampled in the first trimester of pregnancy. Every receptor here comes from a female donor with multiple sclerosis, enrolled in a pregnancy study. The CDR3 runs from the conserved cysteine through the conserved F or W. Each record gives: J gene, V gene, CDR3 length, CDR3 protein.

TRBJ2-1 TRBV5-4 14 CASRPGTDYNEQFF
TRBJ2-1 TRBV5-4 14 CASSLPPRLDEQFF
TRBJ2-3 TRBV5-4 15 CASSLSGTGSDTQYF
TRBJ1-4 TRBV6-1 15 CASSAPGTEREKLFF
TRBJ2-3 TRBV7-2 17 CASSLTGLAGGTDTQYF
TRBJ1-5 TRBV6-1 15 CASSEMGAGNQPQHF
TRBJ2-7 TRBV2 13 CASSLQGSYEQYF
TRBJ1-5 TRBV9 14 CASSARGGTQPQHF
TRBJ1-1 TRBV5-5 13 CASSFGGSAEAFF
TRBJ2-2 TRBV6-6 15 CASSRIDRAAGELFF
TRBJ1-4 TRBV5-1 14 CASSRGQTNEKLFF
TRBJ2-7 TRBV5-1 17 CASSLMGQMTGGGEQYF
TRBJ1-1 TRBV5-4 16 CASSFAGLRSGAEAFF
TRBJ1-2 TRBV19 15 CASSTGQGSWYGYTF
TRBJ1-2 TRBV9 12 CASSVGQAHYTF
TRBJ2-1 TRBV7-9 13 CASSLGTGERQFF
TRBJ2-7 TRBV10-3 12 CATGTVSYEQYF
TRBJ1-3 TRBV6-6 16 CATLPGQLSSGNTIYF
TRBJ2-5 TRBV7-6 13 CASSSGVRETQYF
TRBJ2-1 TRBV5-1 16 CASSFSGTKESVGQFF
TRBJ2-7 TRBV6-1 17 CASSEDPPGQVTYEQYF
TRBJ1-2 TRBV19 12 CASSIRGGGYTF
TRBJ1-5 TRBV19 15 CASSQTGESNQPQHF
TRBJ2-3 TRBV7-2 15 CASSRDRGGTDTQYF
TRBJ2-3 TRBV19 13 CASRSSSTDTQYF
TRBJ2-7 TRBV10-3 17 CAISESLAGDNSYEQYF
TRBJ2-7 TRBV11-1 13 CASSRDISYEQYF
TRBJ2-7 TRBV7-9 14 CASSFWGGSYEQYF
TRBJ1-4 TRBV19 19 CASSIDPTPVGQPWTKLFF
TRBJ1-2 TRBV7-9 13 CASSPGTGYGYTF
TRBJ2-2 TRBV18 17 CASSPGGGGSNTGELFF
TRBJ1-1 TRBV10-3 13 CAMCRQMNTEAFF
TRBJ2-3 TRBV9 14 CASSGQISTDTQYF
TRBJ1-3 TRBV30 14 CAWRTDSSGNTIYF
TRBJ2-7 TRBV12-5 15 CASGLGDFGRYEQYF
TRBJ1-3 TRBV7-9 15 CASSFGLGSGNTIYF
TRBJ2-2 TRBV2 15 CASTLQGRDTGELFF
TRBJ1-2 TRBV7-2 13 CASSLTGLYGYTF
TRBJ2-5 TRBV18 13 CASSPLGRETQYF
TRBJ2-2 TRBV11-1 13 CASSWTVSGELFF
TRBJ1-1 TRBV5-4 15 CASSSHKQGNTEAFF
TRBJ2-2 TRBV11-3 13 CASSANFLGELFF
TRBJ1-4 TRBV9 15 CASSPFLGAGEKLFF
TRBJ2-4 TRBV9 17 CASDRGHTREWPNIQYF
TRBJ2-5 TRBV7-3 16 CASSPLLAGGRETQYF
TRBJ1-1 TRBV19 13 CASSIQKNTEAFF
TRBJ2-1 TRBV9 15 CASSGGLASGDEQFF
TRBJ2-1 TRBV12-5 15 CASGDGTGRSYEQFF
TRBJ2-7 TRBV27 13 CASSANGDYEQYF
TRBJ1-5 TRBV7-2 15 CASSDPGTGAQPQHF
TRBJ2-5 TRBV5-4 13 CASSPGQEETQYF
TRBJ1-6 TRBV5-4 15 CASSGTGGRNSPLHF
TRBJ2-5 TRBV5-4 15 CASSFSSGGKETQYF
TRBJ2-7 TRBV9 17 CASSVGTMGQGLGEQYF
TRBJ2-3 TRBV7-3 14 CASSLIGQQDTQYF